Each of the 2 T cell receptor beta chains below was sequenced from the same sample in a study of blood T cells in healthy people across ages. A sample-barcoded 5' primer and a J-beta primer mix were used in a second PCR of about 7 to 11 cycles. In TCRdb, the 5' RACE reads were re-called with MiXCR into one record per CDR3 protein. Of approximately 880,000 distinct CDR3 sequences in the sample, 48% were seen once. The material sequenced was blood. All receptors derive from a young man in good health.

The chain employs TRBV3-1 and TRBJ2-7; the D gene could be TRBD1 or TRBD2 (5 bases each). Germline loops: CDR1 LGHDT, CDR2 YNNKEL (reference sequence). V lost 4 bases, J lost 0 bases, and 19 bases lay in between. This CDR3 has 17 amino acids. The CDR3 loop reads CASSRPLRGRLSYEQYF. CDR3 coding DNA: TGTGCCAGCAGCCGTCCCCTGAGGGGACGACTCTCCTACGAGCAGTACTTC.

The V gene is TRBV6-2 or TRBV6-3, the J gene TRBJ2-6, with 7 nucleotides matching TRBD2. With 2 bases clipped from V and 2 bases from J, the junction kept 3 bases outside the gene matches. CDR1 is MNHEY, CDR2 SVGEGT, per germline. The CDR3 has 16 residues. The CDR3 region has the DNA TGTGCCAGCAGTTACCCACGGGGGGCTGGGGCCAACGTCCTGACTTTC. Translation gives CASSYPRGAGANVLTF.